This T cell receptor (beta chain) originates from a study of a mutant IDH1 vaccine in newly diagnosed glioma (dated by TCRdb to the early 2020s). About the study as a whole: In the chemotherapy-containing groups, vaccination started alongside temozolomide cycles, whereas in patients who had radiotherapy alone it started 4-6 weeks after radiotherapy. Six visits were used for peripheral blood collection: V03 (baseline), V05, V07, V10, V12 and V13. Longitudinal TCRB deep sequencing was done for fewer than 30 treated patients, wherever samples were available for exploratory analyses. Before enrollment, patients had received standard therapy of radiotherapy alone, temozolomide alone, or radiochemotherapy with temozolomide; most received the combination. Of the approximately 33 treated patients, approximately 62% were male and 37.5% were female, and the mean age was around 40 years. The week-35 safety follow-up took place at visit V12, and the week-47 end of study took place at visit V13. The research as a whole found: It was noted by the authors that analyses of patient blood samples could not be reproduced owing to sample limitations. PBMC samples for TCRB deep sequencing were selected based on availability. Pseudoprogression appeared unrelated to alterations in the top peripheral T cell clonotypes detected by TCRB sequencing. Immune responses induced by the vaccine were seen in approximately 93% of patients across multiple MHC alleles.

The germline V gene (reference sequence) supplies CDR1 SGHKS and CDR2 YYEKEE. Between the V and J ends, shortened by 5 bases and 0 bases respectively, the junction contains 12 bases. The CDR3 covers 15 residues, taking in both the cysteine and the phenylalanine. The sequence is cut down to CDR3 DNA, 45 bases in frame from base 1. This clone was picked up one time. This clone's antigen is unknown. The sample holds no much larger clone one base away, and base qualities are not on file. Receptor libraries were prepared by the immunoSEQ multiplex PCR assay. Following the manufacturer's protocol, the hsTCRB Kit was used to amplify rearranged TCR beta chain sequences. An Illumina MiSeq was used to sequence the TCRB libraries. Concerning the study's data processing: Demultiplexing, trimming and gene mapping were performed with the kit vendor's proprietary platform. In its TCRdb copy, this immuneACCESS table keeps in-frame sequences only and misses some clones. Where compared with another copy, unresolved V genes explain less than half of these, and the others have no known cause. V and J calls and clone size are copied from that table; D and trimming were computed from the DNA. A total of tens of thousands of clones appear in this sample, about 93% of them only once. The top ten hold 5.1% of the sample.

This specimen's time point label, interpreted: week 47, end of study. Every vaccine dose consisted of 300 ug of a 20-mer mutant IDH1 peptide in Montanide, administered subcutaneously together with topical imiquimod. Patients received eight vaccinations in weeks 1, 3, 5, 7, 11, 15, 19 and 23, corresponding to visits V03 through V10. Newly diagnosed WHO grade 3 or 4 IDH1-mutant astrocytomas showing loss of nuclear ATRX were present in the donors. The samples were drawn from NOA16, a multicentre, single-arm, open-label phase I trial in Germany that tested a mutant IDH1 peptide vaccine in humans for the first time. Genomic DNA for TCRB sequencing was extracted from EDTA blood using the DNeasy Blood and Tissue Kit.

Material: PBMCs, obtained from a glioma patient whose treatment included an IDH1 peptide vaccine. The receptor was derived from a woman aged 40 to 50 with glioma. The chain was built from TRBV5-5 and TRBJ1-5; no D segment can be confidently identified. The CDR3 protein is CASSRSVYSNQPQHF. The DNA sequence follows: TGTGCCAGCAGTCGGAGCGTTTATAGCAATCAGCCCCAGCATTTT.